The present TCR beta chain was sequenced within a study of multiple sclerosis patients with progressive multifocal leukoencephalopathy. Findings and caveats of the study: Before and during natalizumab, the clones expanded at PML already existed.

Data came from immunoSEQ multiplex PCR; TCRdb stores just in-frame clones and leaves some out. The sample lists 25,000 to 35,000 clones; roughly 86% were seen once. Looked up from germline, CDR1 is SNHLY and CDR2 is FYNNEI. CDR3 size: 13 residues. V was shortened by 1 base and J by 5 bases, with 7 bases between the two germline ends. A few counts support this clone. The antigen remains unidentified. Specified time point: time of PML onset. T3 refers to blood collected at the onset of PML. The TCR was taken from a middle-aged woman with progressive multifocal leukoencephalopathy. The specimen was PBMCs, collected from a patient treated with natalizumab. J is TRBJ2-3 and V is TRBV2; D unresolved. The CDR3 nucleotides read TGTGCCAGCAGTGAAGAGGCCGGAGATACGCAGTATTTT. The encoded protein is CASSEEAGDTQYF.